The entry below describes one T cell receptor (beta chain). The antigen remains undetermined. This sample is drawn from a study of OX40 agonist ivuxolimab in advanced cancers. Overall study context: Given to patients was ivuxolimab, an agonistic anti-OX40 (CD134) antibody. Participants averaged about 66 years of age (range 23 to 79) and were 75% to 90% male. Partial responses were seen in three patients, one with hepatocellular carcinoma and two with cutaneous melanoma. Study-wide results and limits: Mean expanded clone counts were higher in CD8+ than CD4+ T cells.

The CDR3 loop spans 14 amino acids. The V gene's germline CDR1 is MNHNY and CDR2 SVGAGI (reference sequence). The junction had 9 bases not matched to a gene; V was cut back by 7 bases and J by 7 bases. Assay used: immunoSEQ multiplex PCR; TCRdb lists only in-frame clones, some missing. The sample contains over 20,000 clones, about three quarters of which appear only once. The sequence derives from an adult with an advanced solid tumor such as melanoma, head and neck, liver or kidney cancer. This specimen consisted of CD4+ or CD8+ T cells sorted from blood, obtained in a trial of the OX40 agonist ivuxolimab. V and J are TRBV6-6 and TRBJ1-3; 8 nucleotides align to TRBD1. CDR3 loop: CASIPQGARNTIYF. CDR3 DNA: TGTGCCAGCATTCCTCAGGGGGCCAGGAACACCATATATTTT.